This entry features one T cell receptor beta chain sequence. These data belong to a study of blood T cell repertoires in COVID-19. On the study more broadly: Acute-phase and convalescent COVID-19 samples originated in the United States, Italy and Spain. PBMCs, B-cell-depleted T cells, or T cells were the source of the cDNA or gDNA that made up the material.

Original methodology: It was from reference gene primer amplification that nucleated cell counts were estimated. TCRdb's table, derived via immunoSEQ multiplex PCR, lists solely in-frame clones and lacks some. From that table come the V and J calls and clone size; the DNA was used to work out D and trimming. The table lists over 50,000 clones, around nine tenths of them singletons. The trim removed 0 bases at V and 5 bases at J, leaving 9 bases unmatched. This CDR3 comprises 16 residues. Germline V lookup: CDR1 SGHRS, CDR2 YFSETQ. This clonotype originated in a human donor with active COVID-19. The donor label of this sample is uncertain. The sample was peripheral blood. The chain combines TRBV5-1 with TRBJ2-5; 8 bases line up with TRBD2. CDR3 coding DNA: TGCGCCAGCAGCTTGGAGGGGACTAGTTTCGGCGAGACCCAGTACTTC. This translates into CASSLEGTSFGETQYF. Together with reference TRBV5-1 and TRBJ2-5, the CDR3 gives the full variable domain: KAGVTQTPRYLIKTRGQQVTLSCSPISGHRSVSWYQQTPGQGLQFLFEYFSETQRNKGNFPGRFSGRQFSNSRSEMNVSTLELGDSALYLCASSLEGTSFGETQYFGPGTRLLVL.